Listed below are T cell receptor beta chains from one sample, sequenced in a study of T-cell reconstitution after alpha-beta-depleted transplantation in children. MiXCR was run by TCRdb on the PCR reads, yielding one entry per CDR3 protein. The sample has hundreds of thousands of distinct CDR3 sequences; roughly 15% are singletons. The source was PBMCs, mostly from graft donor cells, collected 360 days after TCRalphabeta/CD19-depleted stem cell transplant. These receptors were obtained from a male patient aged 10-17 years who had a stem cell transplant for acute lymphoblastic leukemia, so the T cells may come from the graft donor. Each CDR3 is given with its conserved first and last residue. The D gene is left open where the match is weak. Part of the rows lack a size; the others show once, few, many or a class for expanded clones.

clone_size	j_call	d_call	v_call	cdr3_aa	cdr3_nt
-	TRBJ1-4	-	TRBV5-1	CASSSRGANEKLFF	TGCGCCAGCAGCTCGAGGGGGGCTAATGAAAAACTGTTTTTT
few	TRBJ2-1	TRBD2	TRBV20-1	CSARGLAEAYNEQFF	TGCAGTGCTAGGGGACTAGCTGAGGCGTACAATGAGCAGTTCTTC
-	TRBJ1-5	-	TRBV30	CAWSVHQNQPQHF	TGTGCCTGGAGTGTACATCAGAATCAGCCCCAGCATTTT
-	TRBJ1-1	TRBD1	TRBV7-2	CASSLEGTGERAFF	TGTGCCAGCAGCTTAGAGGGGACAGGGGAGCGAGCTTTCTTT
-	TRBJ2-1	-	TRBV12-3/TRBV12-4	CASSPPPGESSYNEQFF	TGTGCCAGCAGTCCCCCCCCCGGGGAGAGCTCCTACAATGAGCAGTTCTTC
-	TRBJ2-6	TRBD2	TRBV4-2	CASSQQPGLAGSGANVLTF	TGTGCCAGCAGCCAACAACCGGGACTAGCGGGCTCTGGGGCCAACGTCCTGACTTTC
few	TRBJ2-5	-	TRBV7-9	CASSLPGGDPEETQYF	TGTGCCAGCAGCTTACCCGGAGGGGACCCCGAAGAGACCCAGTACTTC
-	TRBJ2-7	TRBD1	TRBV6-2/TRBV6-3	CASSYSGTGVF	TGTGCCAGCAGTTACTCGGGGACAGGGGTGTTC
-	TRBJ1-1	-	TRBV5-1	CASSLDGGRGTEAFF	TGCGCCAGCAGCTTGGACGGGGGCAGGGGAACTGAAGCTTTCTTT
few	TRBJ2-1	-	TRBV27	CASTSVWDNEQFF	TGTGCCAGCACCTCCGTGTGGGACAATGAGCAGTTCTTC